This T cell receptor (beta chain) derives from a study of T cells in Graves' hyperthyroidism and ophthalmopathy. The CDR3 regions of TCR beta were amplified from RNA transcripts. The HTBI primer set served for first-round RT-PCR of the TCR CDR3. Using its own MiXCR run on the multiplex PCR reads, TCRdb lists one record per CDR3 protein. The sample lists 80,000 to 100,000 distinct CDR3 sequences; roughly 39% were seen once. Broader study findings: A model of 13 V-J features distinguished ophthalmopathy from stable hyperthyroidism.

This clonotype has a count of ten or more. The target antigen is unknown. The clonotype was recovered from a woman in her twenties or thirties with Graves' hyperthyroidism. The sample taken for sequencing was peripheral blood or thyroid tissue (not recorded which).

The CDR3 loop is CASSLGGTRLGGELFF. The CDR3, as DNA: TGTGCCAGCAGCTTGGGCGGGACAAGACTTGGCGGGGAGCTGTTTTTT. The chain recombines TRBV5-5 with TRBJ2-2, with D tentatively TRBD1 or TRBD2 (6 bases each). The CDR3 length is 16 residues. Trimming cost V 0 bases and J 7 bases, with 16 bases left between them. The V gene's germline CDR1 is SGHKS and CDR2 YYEKEE (reference sequence).